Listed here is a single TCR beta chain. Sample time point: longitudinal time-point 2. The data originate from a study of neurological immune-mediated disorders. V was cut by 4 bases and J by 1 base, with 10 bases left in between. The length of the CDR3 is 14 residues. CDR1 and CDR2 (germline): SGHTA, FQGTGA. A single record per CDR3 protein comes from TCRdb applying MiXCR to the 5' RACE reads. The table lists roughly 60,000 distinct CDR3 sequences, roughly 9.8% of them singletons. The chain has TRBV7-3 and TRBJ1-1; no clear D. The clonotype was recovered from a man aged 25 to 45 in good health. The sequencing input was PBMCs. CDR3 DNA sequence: TGTGCCAGCAGCTCAAACAAGCAGAACACTGAAGCTTTCTTT. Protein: CASSSNKQNTEAFF.